This is a list of T cell receptor beta chains from one sample in a study of shared clonotypes between healthy human individuals. Assay used: immunoSEQ multiplex PCR; TCRdb lists only in-frame clones, some missing. The sample lists 600,000 to 750,000 clones, roughly 88% occurring once. The sequenced material came from memory CD8+ T cells from PBMCs. The source is a man aged 18 to 30 in good health. Some clones in this sample may be carry-over from other donors' samples. The CDR3 runs from the conserved cysteine through the conserved F or W. The D gene is left open where the match is weak. Only part of the rows carry a size: once, few, many, or a class if the clone is expanded.

d_call: NA
cdr3_length: 14
v_call: TRBV4-1
clone_size: NA
j_call: TRBJ1-2
cdr3_nt: TGCGCCAGCAGCCAAGAAAGGTCAGGGTATGGCTACACCTTC
cdr3_aa: CASSQERSGYGYTF

d_call: TRBD2
cdr3_length: 14
v_call: TRBV27
clone_size: NA
j_call: TRBJ2-7
cdr3_nt: TGTGCCAGCAGTTTTTGGGGGACTATCCTCGAGCAGTACTTC
cdr3_aa: CASSFWGTILEQYF

d_call: TRBD1
cdr3_length: 14
v_call: TRBV9
clone_size: NA
j_call: TRBJ2-3
cdr3_nt: TGTGCCAGTGGACAGGGACGTGTCACAGATACGCAGTATTTT
cdr3_aa: CASGQGRVTDTQYF

d_call: TRBD1
cdr3_length: 16
v_call: TRBV6-5
clone_size: NA
j_call: TRBJ2-5
cdr3_nt: TGTGCCAGCAGTTACCTAGGACAGGCGTACCAAGAGACCCAGTACTTC
cdr3_aa: CASSYLGQAYQETQYF

d_call: TRBD2
cdr3_length: 15
v_call: TRBV19
clone_size: NA
j_call: TRBJ2-1
cdr3_nt: TGTGCCACCGGGGGGCTAGCGGGTTTCATCAATGAGCAGTTCTTC
cdr3_aa: CATGGLAGFINEQFF

d_call: NA
cdr3_length: 13
v_call: TRBV4-1
clone_size: NA
j_call: TRBJ2-1
cdr3_nt: TGCGCCAGCAGCCCCTCGGGGCTGGATGAGCAGTTCTTC
cdr3_aa: CASSPSGLDEQFF

d_call: NA
cdr3_length: 19
v_call: TRBV4-1
clone_size: once
j_call: TRBJ2-1
cdr3_nt: TGCGCCAGCAGCCAAGATAGTCTAGCGACCCTACTATCCTACAATGAGCAGTTCTTC
cdr3_aa: CASSQDSLATLLSYNEQFF

d_call: NA
cdr3_length: 14
v_call: TRBV6-1
clone_size: NA
j_call: TRBJ1-1
cdr3_nt: TGTGCCAGCCGAAGGCCGCCTATGAACACTGAAGCTTTCTTT
cdr3_aa: CASRRPPMNTEAFF

d_call: TRBD2
cdr3_length: 17
v_call: TRBV30
clone_size: NA
j_call: TRBJ2-1
cdr3_nt: TGTGCCTGGCGGACTAGCGGGGATCGGTCGGTCGGGAATGAGCAGTTCTTC
cdr3_aa: CAWRTSGDRSVGNEQFF

d_call: TRBD1
cdr3_length: 14
v_call: TRBV5-1
clone_size: once
j_call: TRBJ1-1
cdr3_nt: TGCGCCAGCAGCTGGGACAGGTTGAACACTGAAGCTTTCTTT
cdr3_aa: CASSWDRLNTEAFF

d_call: NA
cdr3_length: 16
v_call: TRBV7-8
clone_size: NA
j_call: TRBJ1-3
cdr3_nt: TGTGCCAGCAGCCCTGCGACGGGGGCCCGGTGGAACACCATATATTTT
cdr3_aa: CASSPATGARWNTIYF

d_call: NA
cdr3_length: 14
v_call: TRBV15
clone_size: NA
j_call: TRBJ1-4
cdr3_nt: TGTGCCACCAGCAGGGGAGGGGCTAATGAAAAACTGTTTTTT
cdr3_aa: CATSRGGANEKLFF

d_call: TRBD1
cdr3_length: 16
v_call: TRBV7-9
clone_size: NA
j_call: TRBJ1-3
cdr3_nt: TGTGCCAGCAGCTCCAGACAGGGGGCGTCTGAAAACACCATATATTTT
cdr3_aa: CASSSRQGASENTIYF

d_call: NA
cdr3_length: 15
v_call: TRBV7-9
clone_size: NA
j_call: TRBJ2-2
cdr3_nt: TGTGCCAGCAGCTTAGAGGGACTCCGCTTCGGGGAGCTGTTTTTT
cdr3_aa: CASSLEGLRFGELFF

d_call: TRBD1
cdr3_length: 14
v_call: TRBV6-5
clone_size: NA
j_call: TRBJ2-7
cdr3_nt: TGTGCCAGCAGTTATACAGGGGAATCCTACGAGCAGTACTTC
cdr3_aa: CASSYTGESYEQYF

d_call: NA
cdr3_length: 15
v_call: TRBV28
clone_size: NA
j_call: TRBJ2-1
cdr3_nt: TGTGCCAGCAGTTTACCTAGTGGTAGTTCCAATGAGCAGTTCTTC
cdr3_aa: CASSLPSGSSNEQFF

d_call: NA
cdr3_length: 13
v_call: TRBV5-6
clone_size: NA
j_call: TRBJ2-2
cdr3_nt: TGTGCCAGCAGCTGGACGGGAACCGGGGAGCTGTTTTTT
cdr3_aa: CASSWTGTGELFF

d_call: TRBD2
cdr3_length: 16
v_call: TRBV19
clone_size: NA
j_call: TRBJ2-1
cdr3_nt: TGTGCCAGTAGTATTATAGCGGGAACCTCCTACAATGAGCAGTTCTTC
cdr3_aa: CASSIIAGTSYNEQFF

d_call: NA
cdr3_length: 15
v_call: TRBV6-1
clone_size: NA
j_call: TRBJ1-3
cdr3_nt: TGTGCCAGCGCCATATATGGGTACTCTGGAAACACCATATATTTT
cdr3_aa: CASAIYGYSGNTIYF

d_call: NA
cdr3_length: 17
v_call: TRBV27
clone_size: NA
j_call: TRBJ2-1
cdr3_nt: TGTGCCAGCAGCTGGCAGCACCCTACGCCTCCACTCAATGAGCAGTTCTTC
cdr3_aa: CASSWQHPTPPLNEQFF

d_call: TRBD1
cdr3_length: 15
v_call: TRBV10-3
clone_size: NA
j_call: TRBJ2-7
cdr3_nt: TGTGCCATCAGTGAGCAGGACAGGGGAACCTACGAGCAGTACTTC
cdr3_aa: CAISEQDRGTYEQYF

d_call: TRBD2
cdr3_length: 16
v_call: TRBV4-1
clone_size: NA
j_call: TRBJ2-1
cdr3_nt: TGCGCCAGCAGTCATACTAGCGGAAGGACCTACAATGAGCAGTTCTTC
cdr3_aa: CASSHTSGRTYNEQFF

d_call: NA
cdr3_length: 14
v_call: TRBV27
clone_size: NA
j_call: TRBJ2-7
cdr3_nt: TGTGCCAGCAGTTTCAGGTCCCAAGCACCCGAGCAGTACTTC
cdr3_aa: CASSFRSQAPEQYF

d_call: NA
cdr3_length: 14
v_call: TRBV19
clone_size: NA
j_call: TRBJ1-1
cdr3_nt: TGTGCCAGTAGCCACGGGGCGCGAGGCTCTGAAGCTTTCTTT
cdr3_aa: CASSHGARGSEAFF

d_call: TRBD1
cdr3_length: 13
v_call: TRBV9
clone_size: NA
j_call: TRBJ1-1
cdr3_nt: TGTGCCAGCAGCGGATCAGGGGGCAGTGAAGCTTTCTTT
cdr3_aa: CASSGSGGSEAFF

d_call: NA
cdr3_length: 15
v_call: TRBV7-9
clone_size: NA
j_call: TRBJ2-7
cdr3_nt: TGTGCCAGCAGCTTAGATCACCCAGCGGACTACGAGCAGTACTTC
cdr3_aa: CASSLDHPADYEQYF

d_call: TRBD1
cdr3_length: 14
v_call: TRBV2
clone_size: NA
j_call: TRBJ1-2
cdr3_nt: TGTGCCAGCAGTGTAGACAGGGGAAACTATGGCTACACCTTC
cdr3_aa: CASSVDRGNYGYTF

d_call: NA
cdr3_length: 18
v_call: TRBV7-3
clone_size: NA
j_call: TRBJ2-6
cdr3_nt: TGTGCCAGCAGCTTATACACAGGGAATCCCTCTGGGGCCAACGTCCTGACTTTC
cdr3_aa: CASSLYTGNPSGANVLTF

d_call: NA
cdr3_length: 21
v_call: TRBV1
clone_size: NA
j_call: TRBJ2-1
cdr3_nt: TGCACCAGCAGCCAAGGTCGGGCTAGCGGGAGGGCCCATATCTCCTACAATGAGCAGTTCTTC
cdr3_aa: CTSSQGRASGRAHISYNEQFF

d_call: NA
cdr3_length: 14
v_call: TRBV7-3
clone_size: NA
j_call: TRBJ1-1
cdr3_nt: TGTGCCAGCAGCTGGGGCCCCATGAACACTGAAGCTTTCTTT
cdr3_aa: CASSWGPMNTEAFF

d_call: TRBD1
cdr3_length: 11
v_call: TRBV6-6
clone_size: NA
j_call: TRBJ2-7
cdr3_nt: TGTGCCAGCAGCCCCGGGACAGGAGAGTACTTC
cdr3_aa: CASSPGTGEYF

d_call: NA
cdr3_length: 14
v_call: TRBV6-6
clone_size: NA
j_call: TRBJ2-3
cdr3_nt: TGTGCCAGCAGTCCCACAGGGATCACAGATACGCAGTATTTT
cdr3_aa: CASSPTGITDTQYF

d_call: NA
cdr3_length: 13
v_call: TRBV4-1
clone_size: NA
j_call: TRBJ1-4
cdr3_nt: TGCGCCAGCAGCCCGGGGGGTTGGGAAAAACTGTTTTTT
cdr3_aa: CASSPGGWEKLFF

d_call: NA
cdr3_length: 15
v_call: TRBV15
clone_size: once
j_call: TRBJ1-5
cdr3_nt: TGTGCCACCAGCAGCGGTTTGATTAGCAATCAGCCCCAGCATTTT
cdr3_aa: CATSSGLISNQPQHF

d_call: TRBD2
cdr3_length: 14
v_call: TRBV10-3
clone_size: NA
j_call: TRBJ2-1
cdr3_nt: TGTGCCTCTTCTAGCGGGAGATTTGGGGATGAGCAGTTCTTC
cdr3_aa: CASSSGRFGDEQFF